The 13 T cell receptor beta chains given below trace back to one sample, sequenced in a study of T-cell reconstitution after alpha-beta-depleted transplantation in children. Unique molecular identifiers were incorporated into the prepared TCRbeta library. Each CDR3 protein is one row after TCRdb ran MiXCR on the PCR reads. Altogether approximately 50,000 distinct CDR3 sequences are present, roughly 50% being singletons, with the ten largest covering more than 30%. Specimen: peripheral blood, collected before TCRalphabeta/CD19-depleted stem cell transplant. These TCRs come from a boy in the first two years of life with SCID, due to receive a stem cell transplant.

V usage is TRBV12-3 or TRBV12-4 and J usage is TRBJ2-3; D remains ambiguous. Trimming left V 0 bases short and J 6 bases short, with 7 bases between. The CDR3 consists of 13 residues. CDR3 DNA sequence: TGTGCCAGCAGTTTAGCCCTGGGGGATACGCAGTATTTT. Translation: CASSLALGDTQYF.

DNA for the CDR3: TGTGCCAGCAGTTACAGGTCAGGGGCAAACTACGAGCAGTACTTC. Translation gives CASSYRSGANYEQYF. The rearrangement joins TRBV6-5 to TRBJ2-7; D may be TRBD1 (6 bases). The CDR3 has 15 amino acids. Trimming pared 2 bases from V and 3 bases from J, leaving 14 bases between. The V gene's germline CDR1 is MNHEY and CDR2 SVGAGI.

This chain uses TRBV6-5 with TRBJ1-4, with D maybe TRBD1 (6 bases). Germline V CDR1 and CDR2: MNHEY, SVGAGI. The V end lost 6 bases, the J end lost 7 bases, and 15 bases lay between the germline ends. This CDR3 region has 14 residues. CDR3 DNA sequence: TGTGCCAGCAGACTCGGACAGAGGCCTGAAAAACTGTTTTTT. It codes for CASRLGQRPEKLFF.

By sample fraction, this clonotype is medium-sized. The chain uses TRBV28 and TRBJ1-1; D is possibly TRBD1 (6 bases). Between the trimmed V and J ends, which lost 6 bases and 6 bases, there was a span of 17 bases. This CDR3 spans 14 amino acids. Per germline, CDR1 MDHEN and CDR2 SYDVKM. CDR3 in amino acids: CASSLTGGTAEAFF. In nucleotides, the CDR3 is TGTGCCAGCAGCCTGACGGGGGGCACCGCTGAAGCTTTCTTT.

The chain employs TRBV20-1 and TRBJ1-1; D is perhaps TRBD1 (5 bases). This CDR3 contains 14 residues. Germline CDR1 reads DFQATT; CDR2 reads SNEGSKA (reference sequence). The V gene lost 6 bases and the J gene lost 4 bases, with 18 bases spanning the gap. In DNA form, the CDR3 reads TGCAGTGCGGCCCGGGGGGTTGTGGTCACTGAAGCTTTCTTT. Translated, it gives CSAARGVVVTEAFF.

The chain has TRBV18 and TRBJ1-2; no clear D gene. V was cut by 3 bases and J by 4 bases, with 9 bases left in between. Looked up from germline, CDR1 is KGHSH and CDR2 is LQKENI. The CDR3 is 13 residues long. The CDR3 sequence: CASSPTLGYGYTF. CDR3 sequence (DNA): TGTGCCAGCTCACCTACCCTGGGCTATGGCTACACCTTC.

The V call is TRBV12-3 or TRBV12-4, the J call TRBJ2-7; 8 nucleotides match TRBD1. CDR3 length equals 15 residues. Losses at the gene ends were 5 bases for V and 4 bases for J; bases not matched to a gene: 10. The CDR3 nucleotides read TGTGCCAGCAGTCCTACAGGGGGAAATCCTTACGAGCAGTACTTC. Protein product: CASSPTGGNPYEQYF.

V usage is TRBV12-3 or TRBV12-4 and J usage is TRBJ1-1; 8 bases align to TRBD1. The CDR3 sequence is 15 residues long. With 3 bases clipped from V and 3 bases from J, the junction kept 6 bases outside the gene matches. This chain's CDR3 is CASSFDRGADTEAFF. For the CDR3, the DNA is TGTGCCAGCAGTTTCGACAGGGGAGCGGACACTGAAGCTTTCTTT.

This chain links TRBV5-1 with TRBJ2-3, with a weak D call TRBD1 (5 bases). Germline assignment: CDR1 SGHRS and CDR2 YFSETQ. CDR3 length: 16 residues. Trimming took 1 base from V and 1 from J, leaving 13 bases between them. The CDR3 spells CASSLRGNGGTDTQYF. CDR3 DNA: TGCGCCAGCAGCTTGAGGGGAAACGGTGGCACAGATACGCAGTATTTT.

The V gene is TRBV20-1, the J gene TRBJ2-7; D unclear. V lost 6 bases and J lost 3, with 18 bases in between. There are 14 residues in the CDR3. Per the germline V gene, CDR1 is DFQATT and CDR2 is SNEGSKA (reference sequence). CDR3 amino acids: CSAPGPVGYYEQYF. CDR3 bases: TGCAGTGCCCCGGGTCCGGTCGGATACTACGAGCAGTACTTC.

The rearrangement joins TRBV20-1 to TRBJ2-7; weak D call: TRBD2 (6 bases). The germline CDR1 and CDR2 sequences are DFQATT and SNEGSKA (reference sequence). Trimming left V 3 bases short and J 3 bases short, with 15 bases between. The CDR3 loop spans 14 amino acids. The CDR3 nucleotides read TGCAGTGCTAGTCCTCCCCCGGGGGTCTACGAGCAGTACTTC. It codes for CSASPPPGVYEQYF.

This clonotype was recorded at least ten times. The rearrangement uses TRBV12-3 or TRBV12-4 and TRBJ2-5; 11 nucleotides match TRBD2. V shed 5 bases and J 3 bases; nucleotides not matched to a gene: 5. The CDR3 consists of 15 residues. CDR3 sequence reads: CASSKLTSGEETQYF. The CDR3 coding sequence is TGTGCCAGCAGTAAATTGACTAGCGGGGAAGAGACCCAGTACTTC.

V gene TRBV7-2 combines with J gene TRBJ1-2; D remains ambiguous. Per germline, CDR1 SGHTA and CDR2 FQGNSA. This CDR3 is 14 amino acids long. The V end was cut by 6 bases, the J end by 0 bases, with 11 bases between. In nucleotides, the CDR3 is TGTGCCAGCAGAGTAGTAGGTGCTAACTATGGCTACACCTTC. This codes for CASRVVGANYGYTF. The full variable domain, its missing parts supplied by reference TRBV7-2 and TRBJ1-2, is GAGVSQSPSNKVTEKGKDVELRCDPISGHTALYWYRQSLGQGLEFLIYFQGNSAPDKSGLPSDRFSAERTGGSVSTLTIQRTQQEDSAVYLCASRVVGANYGYTFGSGTRLTVV.